These T cell receptor beta chains were read from a single sample in a study of identical twins. Each CDR3 protein is one row after TCRdb ran MiXCR on the 5' RACE reads. The data show around 530,000 distinct CDR3 sequences, 15% seen once. Separately, the same data were catalogued under a study of yellow fever vaccine responses in identical twins.

The sample taken for sequencing was CD4+ T cells sorted from blood. Every receptor here comes from a young woman in good health. The CDR3 runs from the conserved cysteine through the conserved F or W. Fields, in order: D gene, V gene, clone size, J gene, CDR3 DNA, CDR3 protein. The D gene is left open where the match is weak. Only part of the rows carry a size: once, few, many, or a class if the clone is expanded.

NA	TRBV20-1	NA	TRBJ2-1	TGCAGTGCTAGAGCCCACCACAATGAGCAGTTCTTC	CSARAHHNEQFF
NA	TRBV10-3	NA	TRBJ2-1	TGTGCCATCAGTGAGTCGGGGATTTCCTACAATGAGCAGTTCTTC	CAISESGISYNEQFF
TRBD1	TRBV5-1	many	TRBJ2-3	TGCGCCAGCAGCGCCAGGGGACAGCCAAGCACAGATACGCAGTATTTT	CASSARGQPSTDTQYF
NA	TRBV7-2	many	TRBJ1-5	TGTGCCAGCAGCCCGGACGGGAGCAATCAGCCCCAGCATTTT	CASSPDGSNQPQHF
NA	TRBV18	NA	TRBJ2-5	TGTGCCAGCTCACCACCGCAGGTTTGGTACAGCCTGGAGACCCAGTACTTC	CASSPPQVWYSLETQYF
NA	TRBV7-8	NA	TRBJ2-7	TGTGCCAGCAGCGGGCGCCGGGGGCTATCCTACGAGCAGTACTTC	CASSGRRGLSYEQYF
NA	TRBV7-9	NA	TRBJ2-2	TGTGCCAGCAGCTTAGTTGTCGGGGAGCTGTTTTTT	CASSLVVGELFF
NA	TRBV6-2/TRBV6-3	few	TRBJ2-2	TGTGCCAGCAGTAACACAGGCGGGGAGCTGTTTTTT	CASSNTGGELFF
NA	TRBV3-1	NA	TRBJ2-1	TGTGCCAGCAGCCATGCGGACAGAAACAAAGAGCAGTTCTTC	CASSHADRNKEQFF
NA	TRBV20-1	NA	TRBJ1-1	TGCAGTGCCACGGACAGACTGAACACTGAAGCTTTCTTT	CSATDRLNTEAFF
NA	TRBV5-1	few	TRBJ2-6	TGCGCCAGCAGCTTGCCTTTAGGCTCTGGGGCCAACGTCCTGACTTTC	CASSLPLGSGANVLTF
TRBD1	TRBV10-3	once	TRBJ2-1	TGTGCCATCAAGGGACAGGGTATGTCCTACAATGAGCAGTTCTTC	CAIKGQGMSYNEQFF
NA	TRBV25-1	NA	TRBJ2-3	TGTGCCAGCAGTGTGTGGGACACTACAGATACGCAGTATTTT	CASSVWDTTDTQYF
TRBD1	TRBV20-1	few	TRBJ2-7	TGCAGTGCCACCGGGACAGAAGTCTACGAGCAGTACTTC	CSATGTEVYEQYF
NA	TRBV7-2	NA	TRBJ1-3	TGTGCCAGCAGCTTAGTGACGGGTTATGGAAACACCATATATTTT	CASSLVTGYGNTIYF
NA	TRBV11-3	NA	TRBJ2-1	TGTGCCAGCAGCCGGACTGGAAGGGAGCAGTTCTTC	CASSRTGREQFF
NA	TRBV15	few	TRBJ1-1	TGTGCCACCAGCAGAGATTCCCCCATGAACACTGAAGCTTTCTTT	CATSRDSPMNTEAFF
NA	TRBV19	few	TRBJ2-2	TGTGCCAGTAACAGGGTGCCCGGGGAGCTGTTTTTT	CASNRVPGELFF
TRBD2	TRBV12-3/TRBV12-4	NA	TRBJ2-2	TGTGCCAGCAGCAAACGCCGGGGGGAGTGGAACACCGGGGAGCTGTTTTTT	CASSKRRGEWNTGELFF
NA	TRBV27	NA	TRBJ2-1	TGTGCCAGCACTAATCGGAGAGTCAATGAGCAGTTCTTC	CASTNRRVNEQFF
TRBD2	TRBV19	NA	TRBJ2-2	TGTGCCAGTAGGCCCGCGGGAGGGGGGGGGACCGGGGAGCTGTTTTTT	CASRPAGGGGTGELFF
NA	TRBV12-3/TRBV12-4	NA	TRBJ1-5	TGTGCCAGCAGTCCGATGACTAATCAGCCCCAGCATTTT	CASSPMTNQPQHF
TRBD2	TRBV29-1	many	TRBJ2-7	TGCAGCGTTGGGGTAGCGGGAGGAAACGAGCAGTACTTC	CSVGVAGGNEQYF
TRBD2	TRBV2	NA	TRBJ2-4	TGTGCCAGCAGTTTCAGCGGGGGGGCCTTTTACATTCAGTACTTC	CASSFSGGAFYIQYF
NA	TRBV6-5	few	TRBJ2-1	TGTGCCAGCAGTTCACAGGGTGATGGGGGGTTTTTCTTC	CASSSQGDGGFFF
TRBD2	TRBV5-1	few	TRBJ2-3	TGCGCCAGCAGCCAGGGAGCGGGAGTACGTGATACGCAGTATTTT	CASSQGAGVRDTQYF
NA	TRBV7-9	NA	TRBJ2-5	TGTGCCAGCAGCTTAGGGGCCGGGGGGCCAGAAGAGACCCAGTACTTC	CASSLGAGGPEETQYF
TRBD2	TRBV10-3	few	TRBJ2-1	TGTGCCATCAGTGAGACTAGCGGGGGAAGCTCCTACAATGAGCAGTTCTTC	CAISETSGGSSYNEQFF
NA	TRBV3-1	NA	TRBJ2-5	TGTGCCAGCAGCCAAGACACCATTAGGTACCAAGAGACCCAGTACTTC	CASSQDTIRYQETQYF
TRBD2	TRBV7-2	few	TRBJ2-1	TGTGCCAGCAGCGTAAACGGACTAGCTGTTGAGCAGTTCTTC	CASSVNGLAVEQFF
NA	TRBV5-1	NA	TRBJ2-6	TGCGCCAGCAGCTTGGTTCGCAGCTCTGGGGCCAACGTCCTGACTTTC	CASSLVRSSGANVLTF
NA	TRBV28	NA	TRBJ1-4	TGTGCTGGGGGTGCAACTAATGAAAAACTGTTTTTT	CAGGATNEKLFF
TRBD2	TRBV3-1	NA	TRBJ2-2	TGTGCCAGCAGCCAAGATCTACTAGCGGGGATGGCCGGGGAGCTGTTTTTT	CASSQDLLAGMAGELFF
TRBD1	TRBV7-6	NA	TRBJ2-5	TGTGCCAGCAGCCCGAAACAGGGGGCAAGGGAAGAGACCCAGTACTTC	CASSPKQGAREETQYF
TRBD1	TRBV10-3	NA	TRBJ2-2	TGTGCCAACCGGGACAGGGACAACACCGGGGAGCTGTTTTTT	CANRDRDNTGELFF
NA	TRBV6-2/TRBV6-3	many	TRBJ2-1	TGTGCCAGCAGTTACATTGGAAATGAGCAGTTCTTC	CASSYIGNEQFF
TRBD1	TRBV27	few	TRBJ1-1	TGTGCCAGCAGTTTCGGGACAGGGGGCCCCGAAGCTTTCTTT	CASSFGTGGPEAFF
NA	TRBV2	NA	TRBJ2-3	TGTGCCAGCAGTGTTTGGGTTTCAGATACGCAGTATTTT	CASSVWVSDTQYF
TRBD1	TRBV20-1	NA	TRBJ1-1	TGCAGTGCTCCGGACAGGGGGCCGACTGAAGCTTTCTTT	CSAPDRGPTEAFF
NA	TRBV10-3	once	TRBJ2-3	TGTGCCATCAGTGAGGGCCCGGGGACGCAGTATTTT	CAISEGPGTQYF
NA	TRBV11-2	NA	TRBJ1-1	TGTGCCAGCAATGGGGGACGGATGAACACTGAAGCTTTCTTT	CASNGGRMNTEAFF
TRBD2	TRBV29-1	NA	TRBJ2-1	TGCAGCGTCTACGGACTAGCGGGAGTTAATGAGCAGTTCTTC	CSVYGLAGVNEQFF
TRBD2	TRBV29-1	few	TRBJ2-5	TGCAGCGTTAGGACTAGCGCACAAGAGACCCAGTACTTC	CSVRTSAQETQYF
NA	TRBV12-5	NA	TRBJ2-5	TGTGCTAGTGGCGAGATAGGAGAGACCCAGTACTTC	CASGEIGETQYF
NA	TRBV18	few	TRBJ1-1	TGTGCCAGCTCACGACTGTCCACTGAAGCTTTCTTT	CASSRLSTEAFF
TRBD2	TRBV11-2	few	TRBJ2-1	TGTGCCAGCAGCCAACGTTCGGGGGGACCCTCCTACAATGAGCAGTTCTTC	CASSQRSGGPSYNEQFF
NA	TRBV28	NA	TRBJ2-5	TGTGCCAGCAATCCCGCGGGGCCCCTGGAGACCCAGTACTTC	CASNPAGPLETQYF
NA	TRBV15	NA	TRBJ2-5	TGTGCCACCAGCAGAGAGGGAGGCTCACTCCAAGAGACCCAGTACTTC	CATSREGGSLQETQYF